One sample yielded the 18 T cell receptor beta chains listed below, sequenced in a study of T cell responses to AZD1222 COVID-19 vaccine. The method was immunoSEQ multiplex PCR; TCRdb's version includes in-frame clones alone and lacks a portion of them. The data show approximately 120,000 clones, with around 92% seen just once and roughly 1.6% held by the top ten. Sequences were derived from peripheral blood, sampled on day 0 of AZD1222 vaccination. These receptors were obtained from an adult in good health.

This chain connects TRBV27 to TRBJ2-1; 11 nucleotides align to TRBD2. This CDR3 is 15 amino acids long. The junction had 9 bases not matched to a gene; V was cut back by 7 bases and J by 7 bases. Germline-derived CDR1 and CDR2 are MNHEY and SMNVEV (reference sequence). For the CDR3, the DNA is TGTGCCAGCAACCGCGGGACTAGCGGATGGAATGAGCAGTTCTTC. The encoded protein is CASNRGTSGWNEQFF.

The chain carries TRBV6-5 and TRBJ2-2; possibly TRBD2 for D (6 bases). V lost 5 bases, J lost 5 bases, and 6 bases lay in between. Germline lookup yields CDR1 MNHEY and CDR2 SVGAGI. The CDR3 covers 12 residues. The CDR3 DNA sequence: TGTGCCAGCAGTCGGGGGACCGGGGAGCTGTTTTTT. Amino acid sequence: CASSRGTGELFF.

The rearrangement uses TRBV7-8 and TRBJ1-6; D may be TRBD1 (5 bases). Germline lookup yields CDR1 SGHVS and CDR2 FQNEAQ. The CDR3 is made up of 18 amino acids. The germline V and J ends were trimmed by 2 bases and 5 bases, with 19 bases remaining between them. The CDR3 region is CASSLRAAGGGNNSPLHF. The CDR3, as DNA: TGTGCCAGCAGCTTAAGGGCGGCAGGCGGGGGGAATAATTCACCCCTCCACTTT. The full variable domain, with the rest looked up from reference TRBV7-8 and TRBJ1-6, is GAGVSQSPRYKVAKRGQDVALRCDPISGHVSLFWYQQALGQGPEFLTYFQNEAQLDKSGLPSDRFFAERPEGSVSTLKIQRTQQEDSAVYLCASSLRAAGGGNNSPLHFGNGTRLTVT.

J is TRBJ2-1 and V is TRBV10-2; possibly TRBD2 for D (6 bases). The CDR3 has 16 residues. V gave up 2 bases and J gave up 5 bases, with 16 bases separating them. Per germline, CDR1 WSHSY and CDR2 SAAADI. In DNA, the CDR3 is TGCGCCAGCAGTGAGCCTTTTGGACGGGGGAACAATGAGCAGTTCTTC. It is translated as CASSEPFGRGNNEQFF.

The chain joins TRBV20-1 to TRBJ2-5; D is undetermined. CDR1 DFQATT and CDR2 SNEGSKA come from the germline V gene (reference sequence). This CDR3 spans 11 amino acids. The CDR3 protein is CSQTEQETQYF. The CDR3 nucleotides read TGCAGCCAAACGGAGCAAGAGACCCAGTACTTC.

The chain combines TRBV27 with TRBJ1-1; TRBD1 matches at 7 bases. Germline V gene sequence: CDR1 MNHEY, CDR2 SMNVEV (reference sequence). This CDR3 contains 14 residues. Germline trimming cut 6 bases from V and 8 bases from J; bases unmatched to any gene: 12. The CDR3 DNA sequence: TGTGCCAGCAGACCTGACAGGGAGCCGACGGAAGCTTTCTTT. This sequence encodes CASRPDREPTEAFF.

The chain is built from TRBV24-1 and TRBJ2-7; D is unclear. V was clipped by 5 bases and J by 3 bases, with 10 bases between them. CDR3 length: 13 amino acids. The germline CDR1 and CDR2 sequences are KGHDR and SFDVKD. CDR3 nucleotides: TGTGCCACCAGTGGCGCTGAACACTACGAGCAGTACTTC. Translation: CATSGAEHYEQYF.

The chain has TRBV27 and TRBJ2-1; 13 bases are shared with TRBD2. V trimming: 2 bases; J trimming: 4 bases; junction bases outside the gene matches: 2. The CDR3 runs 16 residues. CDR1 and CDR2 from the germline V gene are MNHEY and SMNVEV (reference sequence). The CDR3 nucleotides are TGTGCCAGCAGTTTACTGACTAGCGGGGGGTACAATGAGCAGTTCTTC. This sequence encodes CASSLLTSGGYNEQFF.

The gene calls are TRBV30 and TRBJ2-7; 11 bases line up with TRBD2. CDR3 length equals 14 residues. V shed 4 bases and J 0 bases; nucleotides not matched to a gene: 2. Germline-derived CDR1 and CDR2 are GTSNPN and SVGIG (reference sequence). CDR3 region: CAWKTSGSSYEQYF. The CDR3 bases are TGTGCCTGGAAAACTAGCGGGAGCTCCTACGAGCAGTACTTC.

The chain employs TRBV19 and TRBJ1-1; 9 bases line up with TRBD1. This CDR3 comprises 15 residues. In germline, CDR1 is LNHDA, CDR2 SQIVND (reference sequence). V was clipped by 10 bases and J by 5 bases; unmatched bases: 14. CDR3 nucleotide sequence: TGTGCCACCATAGGACAGGGGCAACTCGGAACTGAAGCTTTCTTT. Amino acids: CATIGQGQLGTEAFF.

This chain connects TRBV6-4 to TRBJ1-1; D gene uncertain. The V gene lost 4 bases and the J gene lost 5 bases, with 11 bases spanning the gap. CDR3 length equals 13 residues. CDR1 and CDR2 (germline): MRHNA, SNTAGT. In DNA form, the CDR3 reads TGTGCCAGCAGTGCAAATGCCGGGACTGAAGCTTTCTTT. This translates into CASSANAGTEAFF.

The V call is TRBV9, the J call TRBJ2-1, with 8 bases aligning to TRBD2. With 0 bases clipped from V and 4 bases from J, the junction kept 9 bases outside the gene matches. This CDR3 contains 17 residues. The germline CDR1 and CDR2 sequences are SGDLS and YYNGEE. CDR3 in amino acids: CASSVVDSGSVYNEQFF. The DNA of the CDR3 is TGTGCCAGCAGCGTAGTAGACAGCGGGAGCGTGTACAATGAGCAGTTCTTC.

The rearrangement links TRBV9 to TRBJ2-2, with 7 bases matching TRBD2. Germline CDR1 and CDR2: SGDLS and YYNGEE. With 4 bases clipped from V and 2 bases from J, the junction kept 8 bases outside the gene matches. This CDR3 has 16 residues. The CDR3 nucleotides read TGTGCCAGCAGCTACGCCGCTAGCGGAAACACCGGGGAGCTGTTTTTT. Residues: CASSYAASGNTGELFF.

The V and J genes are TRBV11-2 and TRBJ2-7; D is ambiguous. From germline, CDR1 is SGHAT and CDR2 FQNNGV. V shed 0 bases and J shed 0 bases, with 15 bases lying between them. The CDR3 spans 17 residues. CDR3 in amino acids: CASSLDQLSGLSYEQYF. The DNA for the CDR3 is TGTGCCAGCAGCTTAGATCAGTTGTCGGGCCTCTCCTACGAGCAGTACTTC.

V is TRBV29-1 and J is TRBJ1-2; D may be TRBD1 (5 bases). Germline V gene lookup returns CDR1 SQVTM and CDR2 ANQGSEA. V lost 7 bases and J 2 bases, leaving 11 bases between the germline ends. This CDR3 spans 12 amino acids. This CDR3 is CSGGEENYGYTF. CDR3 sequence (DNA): TGCAGCGGGGGGGAGGAAAACTATGGCTACACCTTC.

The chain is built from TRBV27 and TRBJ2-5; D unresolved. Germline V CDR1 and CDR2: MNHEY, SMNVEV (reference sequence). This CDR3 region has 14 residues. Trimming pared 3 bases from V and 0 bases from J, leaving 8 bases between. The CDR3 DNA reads TGTGCCAGCAGTTTTTTGAGAGACCAAGAGACCCAGTACTTC. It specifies CASSFLRDQETQYF.

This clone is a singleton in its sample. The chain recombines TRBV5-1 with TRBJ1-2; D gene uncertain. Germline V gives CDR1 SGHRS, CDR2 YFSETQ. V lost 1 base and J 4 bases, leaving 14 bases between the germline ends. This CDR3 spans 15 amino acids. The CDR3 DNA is TGCGCCAGCAGCTTGTACGGAGTCGCACTCTATGGCTACACCTTC. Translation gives CASSLYGVALYGYTF.

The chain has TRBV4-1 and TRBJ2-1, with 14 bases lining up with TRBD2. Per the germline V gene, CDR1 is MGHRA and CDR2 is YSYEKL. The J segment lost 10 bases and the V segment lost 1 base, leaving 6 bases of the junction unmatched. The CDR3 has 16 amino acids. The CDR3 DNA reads TGCGCCAGCAGCCAAGGGGGACTAGCGGGAGTCGTGGAGCAGTTCTTC. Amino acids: CASSQGGLAGVVEQFF.